The 32 T cell receptor beta chains below all came from one sample that was sequenced in a study of CD8 T cells in Susac syndrome. After extraction with the RNeasy kit, about 0.45 to 1 ug of the RNA was reverse transcribed using random hexamers. In TCRdb, the immunoSEQ multiplex PCR reads were re-called with MiXCR into one record per CDR3 protein. Found here are roughly 130,000 distinct CDR3 sequences, 90% to 95% of them singletons; the top ten hold roughly 0.13%. Specimen: CD4+ T cells from PBMCs. These receptors were collected from a human donor with multiple sclerosis.

The count of this clonotype is one. The chain joins TRBV29-1 to TRBJ1-5, with D uncertain. Trimming took off 1 base at V and 5 bases at J, with 9 bases between the two ends. From germline, CDR1 is SQVTM and CDR2 ANQGSEA. The CDR3 extends over 13 amino acids. CDR3 coding DNA: TGCAGCGTTGAAGTGGGGTACGATCAGCCCCAGCATTTT. Translating gives CSVEVGYDQPQHF.

The chain links TRBV12-3 or TRBV12-4 to TRBJ2-7, with 7 bases lining up with TRBD1. V shed 6 bases and J 10 bases; nucleotides not matched to a gene: 15. The CDR3 has 14 residues. The CDR3 DNA reads TGTGCCAGCAGCCGCCCTTCGTCAGGGGGTTCTCAGTACTTC. This encodes CASSRPSSGGSQYF.

The V gene is TRBV20-1, the J gene TRBJ1-2; 9 bases agree with TRBD1. The V and J ends lost 3 bases and 4 bases, in that order; junction bases with no gene match: 9. Germline CDR1 is DFQATT and CDR2 is SNEGSKA (reference sequence). The CDR3 contains 15 residues. CDR3 coding DNA: TGCAGTGCTAGGAACCCCGGGACAGGGACCTATGGCTACACCTTC. Its translation is CSARNPGTGTYGYTF.

The chain is built from TRBV7-2 and TRBJ2-7; tentative D call: TRBD2 (5 bases). CDR1 is SGHTA and CDR2 is FQGNSA in the germline V gene. The V and J ends lost 3 bases and 5 bases respectively, with 14 bases between them. This CDR3 has 14 residues. The CDR3 spells CASSFAGLGDEQYF. As DNA, the CDR3 is TGTGCCAGCAGCTTCGCCGGCCTCGGGGACGAGCAGTACTTC.

The CDR3 bases are TGTGCCAGCAGCCCTACAGGGACTAGCACAGATACGCAGTATTTT. Encoded protein: CASSPTGTSTDTQYF. The J gene is TRBJ2-3, the V gene TRBV3-1; D is tentatively TRBD1 or TRBD2 (6 bases each). The CDR3 length is 15 residues. Germline CDR1 reads LGHDT; CDR2 reads YNNKEL (reference sequence). Trimming took 4 bases from V and 0 from J, leaving 11 bases between them.

This chain links TRBV30 with TRBJ1-2; D may be TRBD1 (5 bases). The length of the CDR3 is 13 residues. The V end lost 1 base, the J end lost 9 bases, and 15 bases lay between the germline ends. The germline V gene has CDR1 GTSNPN and CDR2 SVGIG (reference sequence). The CDR3 bases are TGTGCCTGGAGTGCTATGAGGGACGTCAGCTACACCTTC. Translating it yields CAWSAMRDVSYTF.

The chain has TRBV7-2 and TRBJ2-3; D gene ambiguous. Germline-derived CDR1 and CDR2 are SGHTA and FQGNSA. The CDR3 extends over 13 amino acids. V was trimmed by 1 base and J by 3 bases, leaving 5 bases between them. The CDR3 is CASSLVETDTQYF. The CDR3 DNA reads TGTGCCAGCAGCTTAGTAGAAACAGATACGCAGTATTTT.

The chain combines TRBV5-4 with TRBJ2-1; TRBD2 agrees at 14 bases. CDR3 length: 16 residues. V lost 0 bases to trimming and J lost 6 bases; unmatched junction nucleotides: 2. The V gene's germline CDR1 is SGHNT and CDR2 YYREEE (reference sequence). The CDR3 DNA is TGTGCCAGCAGCTTGGGGGGGACTAGCGGGAGCAATGAGCAGTTCTTC. Translation gives CASSLGGTSGSNEQFF.

The chain employs TRBV29-1 and TRBJ1-1, with D possibly matching TRBD1 (6 bases). The V gene lost 4 bases and the J gene lost 7 bases, with 13 bases spanning the gap. The CDR3 loop spans 12 amino acids. CDR1 is SQVTM, CDR2 ANQGSEA, per germline. The CDR3 protein is CSVGKQGNEAFF. CDR3 sequence (DNA): TGCAGCGTTGGAAAACAGGGTAATGAAGCTTTCTTT.

The chain employs TRBV7-9 and TRBJ2-1; D unclear. CDR1 is SEHNR and CDR2 is FQNEAQ in the germline V gene (reference sequence). V lost 3 bases, J lost 5 bases, and 11 bases lay in between. The CDR3 has 14 residues. The CDR3 is CASSFPGFNNEQFF. The CDR3 bases are TGTGCCAGCAGCTTCCCTGGGTTCAACAATGAGCAGTTCTTC.

This clonotype was seen a single time. J is TRBJ1-2 and V is TRBV6-6, with unresolved D. CDR1 and CDR2 from the germline V gene are MNHNY and SVGAGI (reference sequence). The CDR3 sequence is 13 residues long. V lost 5 bases, J lost 2 bases, and 9 bases lay in between. The DNA for the CDR3 is TGTGCCAGCAGTGAGGACGGAAACTATGGCTACACCTTC. Its protein is CASSEDGNYGYTF.

The chain is built from TRBV5-1 and TRBJ2-6, with D hard to call. This CDR3 is 14 amino acids long. CDR1 and CDR2 from the germline V gene are SGHRS and YFSETQ. The V end was cut by 9 bases, the J end by 4 bases, with 14 bases between. The CDR3 region has the DNA TGCGCCACCCAGAAAGATCCCGGGGCCAACGTCCTGACTTTC. Its protein product is CATQKDPGANVLTF.

This rearrangement joins TRBV5-1 to TRBJ2-5, with D hard to call. CDR1 is SGHRS and CDR2 is YFSETQ in the germline V gene. This CDR3 is built from 12 residues. Trimming removed 0 bases at V and 5 bases at J, with 5 bases between. DNA for the CDR3: TGCGCCAGCAGCTTGGCCTGGGAGACCCAGTACTTC. Translated, it gives CASSLAWETQYF.

This chain links TRBV4-3 with TRBJ2-7, with TRBD2 as a possible D gene (6 bases). Deletions cut 0 bases from V and 2 bases from J, with 11 bases between. Germline CDR1 reads LGHNA; CDR2 reads YSLEER. This CDR3 region has 15 residues. Here the CDR3 reads CASSQDRRAPYEQYF. DNA of the CDR3: TGCGCCAGCAGCCAAGATCGGAGGGCCCCCTACGAGCAGTACTTC.

The chain carries TRBV28 and TRBJ2-7; 7 nucleotides match TRBD2. With 4 bases clipped from V and 0 bases from J, the junction kept 3 bases outside the gene matches. Germline V lookup: CDR1 MDHEN, CDR2 SYDVKM. CDR3 size: 14 residues. CDR3 DNA: TGTGCCAGCAGTTACCGGGGGGTCTCCTACGAGCAGTACTTC. It encodes CASSYRGVSYEQYF.

The chain links TRBV12-3 or TRBV12-4 to TRBJ2-5; tentative D call: TRBD1 (5 bases). The ends were cut back, 3 bases at V and 1 base at J, with 6 bases in the middle. The CDR3 is 13 amino acids. The DNA for the CDR3 is TGTGCCAGCAGTTTCGACAGCCAAGAGACCCAGTACTTC. This encodes CASSFDSQETQYF.

Details on this clonotype: A junction boundary mismatches the germline segment, possibly from a read error. This chain uses TRBV7-7 with TRBJ2-7; perhaps TRBD1 as D (7 bases). CDR3 length equals 17 residues. CDR1 and CDR2 (germline): SSHAT, FNYEAQ (reference sequence). This CDR3 is CASSPMEGASSSYEQYF. CDR3 nucleotide sequence: TGTGCTAGCAGCCCCATGGAGGGGGCTAGCAGCTCCTACGAGCAGTACTTC.

A few counts support this clonotype. The chain joins TRBV6-5 to TRBJ1-2; TRBD1 matches 7 bases. The V segment lost 5 bases and the J segment 7 bases; nucleotides outside the gene matches: 7. The CDR3 loop spans 13 amino acids. The germline CDR1 and CDR2 sequences are MNHEY and SVGAGI. CDR3 loop: CASSPRQGGGYTF. The CDR3 DNA reads TGTGCCAGCAGTCCCCGACAGGGCGGTGGCTACACCTTC.

The V gene is TRBV5-6, the J gene TRBJ2-1, with no clear D. The V gene's germline CDR1 is SGHDT and CDR2 YYEEEE. V was clipped by 5 bases and J by 9 bases, with 18 bases between them. The CDR3 consists of 14 residues. CDR3 residues: CASRRSLLGGEQFF. CDR3 coding DNA: TGTGCCAGCAGACGGTCTCTGTTGGGCGGTGAGCAGTTCTTC. The variable domain in full, completed from reference TRBV5-6 and TRBJ2-1, reads DAGVTQSPTHLIKTRGQQVTLRCSPKSGHDTVSWYQQALGQGPQFIFQYYEEEERQRGNFPDRFSGHQFPNYSSELNVNALLLGDSALYLCASRRSLLGGEQFFGPGTRLTVL.

Written as DNA, the CDR3 is TGTGCCAGCAGACCGGGGGTAGTTCTCCAACCGAACACTGAAGCTTTCTTT. Its translation: CASRPGVVLQPNTEAFF. The rearrangement joins TRBV27 to TRBJ1-1; D is possibly TRBD1 (5 bases). V was clipped by 6 bases and J by 1 base, with 21 bases between them. This CDR3 comprises 17 residues. CDR1 and CDR2 from the germline V gene are MNHEY and SMNVEV (reference sequence).

The chain links TRBV6-5 to TRBJ2-1, with 8 positions matching TRBD2. V shed 5 bases, J shed 8 bases, and the junction held 8 bases outside the gene matches. Germline CDR1 reads MNHEY; CDR2 reads SVGAGI. The CDR3 has 14 residues. CDR3 DNA sequence: TGTGCCAGCAGTCGCCCCGGGACTAGAGATGAGCAGTTCTTC. This sequence encodes CASSRPGTRDEQFF.

The genes are TRBV11-2 and TRBJ1-1; TRBD1 agrees at 11 bases. Trimming removed 6 bases from V and 6 bases from J; junction bases left unmatched: 9. The CDR3 consists of 15 residues. From germline, CDR1 is SGHAT and CDR2 FQNNGV. The chain's CDR3 is CASREPWDRGAEAFF. For the CDR3, the DNA is TGTGCCAGCAGGGAGCCTTGGGACAGGGGGGCTGAAGCTTTCTTT.

The V and J genes are TRBV19 and TRBJ1-6, with 7 bases lining up with TRBD1. This CDR3 is 15 amino acids long. Losses at the gene ends were 7 bases for V and 12 bases for J; bases not matched to a gene: 15. CDR1 is LNHDA, CDR2 SQIVND, per germline (reference sequence). As DNA, the CDR3 is TGTGCCAGTATGAGGGTAGGGACAGACTTCGGACCCCTCCACTTT. Protein product: CASMRVGTDFGPLHF.

V is TRBV6-5 and J is TRBJ2-2; 11 positions match TRBD1. The CDR3 has 16 amino acids. Trimming at V came to 4 bases and at J to 5 bases, leaving 6 bases not matched to a gene. Germline lookup yields CDR1 MNHEY and CDR2 SVGAGI. DNA for the CDR3: TGTGCCAGCAGTTCCGGGACAGGGGGACTTACCGGGGAGCTGTTTTTT. Protein: CASSSGTGGLTGELFF.

This clonotype was detected only once. The CDR3 DNA reads TGCAGCTCACGCGGGGCGGATGAGCAGTTCTTC. This codes for CSSRGADEQFF. V is TRBV29-1 and J is TRBJ2-1; TRBD2 is a possible D gene (6 bases). V lost 8 bases, J lost 8 bases, and 13 bases lay in between. The CDR3 totals 11 residues. CDR1 and CDR2 (germline): SQVTM, ANQGSEA.

CDR3 sequence reads: CASSFTAPGHEQYF. The DNA of the CDR3 is TGCGCCAGCAGCTTTACGGCCCCCGGGCACGAGCAGTACTTC. The rearrangement links TRBV5-1 to TRBJ2-7; D unclear. V was pared by 2 bases and J by 5 bases, with 14 bases between. The CDR3 has 14 residues. CDR1 SGHRS and CDR2 YFSETQ come from the germline V gene.

The chain links TRBV7-9 to TRBJ1-1; D not certain. The germline gives CDR1 SEHNR, CDR2 FQNEAQ (reference sequence). This CDR3 has 13 residues. Deletions cut 3 bases from V and 3 bases from J, with 8 bases between. CDR3 amino acids: CASSLQEDTEAFF. DNA for the CDR3: TGTGCCAGCAGCTTGCAAGAGGACACTGAAGCTTTCTTT.

The chain carries TRBV5-4 and TRBJ2-5; D remains unclear. Trimming cost V 0 bases and J 1 base, with 13 bases left between them. This CDR3 spans 16 amino acids. From germline, CDR1 is SGHNT and CDR2 YYREEE (reference sequence). The DNA of the CDR3 is TGTGCCAGCAGCTTGGGATTTTCTAACTCCCAAGAGACCCAGTACTTC. It encodes CASSLGFSNSQETQYF.

CDR3 loop: CASSQAPGYGYTF. The DNA for the CDR3 is TGTGCCAGCAGCCAAGCCCCCGGATATGGCTACACCTTC. The V call is TRBV3-1, the J call TRBJ1-2, with D unresolved. There are 13 residues in the CDR3. V was cut by 1 base and J by 5 bases, with 8 bases left in between. Germline assignment: CDR1 LGHDT and CDR2 YNNKEL (reference sequence).

The V gene is TRBV24-1, the J gene TRBJ2-1, with D possibly TRBD1 on 6 matching bases. The V gene lost 5 bases and the J gene lost 8 bases, with 18 bases spanning the gap. Germline V CDR1 and CDR2: KGHDR, SFDVKD. The CDR3 contains 15 residues. The CDR3 DNA sequence: TGTGCCACCAGTGCAGGCCAGGGGTTCCGGGATGAGCAGTTCTTC. Its protein product is CATSAGQGFRDEQFF.

The chain couples TRBV27 to TRBJ2-5, with 8 bases identical to TRBD1. The CDR3 spans 14 residues. The V and J ends lost 2 bases and 8 bases, in that order; junction bases with no gene match: 7. Germline V gives CDR1 MNHEY, CDR2 SMNVEV (reference sequence). CDR3 in DNA: TGTGCCAGCAGTTTACAGGGGGCACCCTTAACCCAGTACTTC. It is translated as CASSLQGAPLTQYF.

The rearrangement uses TRBV4-2 and TRBJ2-5; D possibly corresponds to TRBD2 (5 bases). CDR1 is LGHNA and CDR2 is YNFKEQ in the germline V gene. Between the trimmed V and J ends, which lost 5 bases and 1 base, there was a span of 8 bases. The CDR3 runs to 13 residues. The CDR3 DNA sequence: TGTGCCAGCAGCGCGGGCGCCCAAGAGACCCAGTACTTC. This sequence encodes CASSAGAQETQYF.